This TCR beta chain originates from a study of cytomegalovirus exposure and HLA in healthy donors (dated by TCRdb to 2015 to 2018). In the study overall: According to an earlier analysis of 587 of the donors, 150 million to 200 million T cells yielded roughly 110 million unique TCR beta sequences and 276 Gb of sequence data. An early release covering roughly 640 HLA-typed donors comprised around 300 gigabases of sequencing data and around 86 million unique TCR sequences. The genetic ancestry cluster associated with self-reported Caucasian donors included over 80% of the roughly 360 genotyped donors. The study aimed to test whether cataloging public T cell receptors could reveal signatures of past pathogen exposure. Using immunosequencing, the study profiled T cell repertoires from 550 to 750 subjects and related those repertoires to cytomegalovirus serostatus. In addition to the first cohort of roughly 700 subjects, a separate validation cohort of around 110 different subjects was used. The study combined high-throughput TCR immunosequencing, statistical association of individual TCRs with disease status, and machine learning to predict cytomegalovirus infection status. A later analysis re-analyzed previously published TCR beta repertoires from about 600 donors and added high-resolution HLA genotyping to study TCR occurrence patterns. In the later analysis, no new phenotypic data were used to find candidate immune exposures; instead, reliance was placed on TCR beta sequences and their occurrence across donors. To decide whether each TCR beta V gene segment behaved as functional or pseudogenic, an earlier analysis of approximately 590 of the donors relied on high-throughput TCR beta sequencing. Donor age, sex, ethnicity and CMV serostatus were compiled together with the repertoire data. A later genetic analysis took genome-wide SNP genotypes for 398 of the 666 donors and used that subset as a discovery cohort. All discovery cohort repertoires had been generated on a single sequencing platform. HLA typing included class I and class II loci at four-digit resolution. The number of donors typed differed by locus, with about 629-630 for A, B, C, DRB1 and DQB1, 522 for DQA1, about 610 for DPA1, and some 450 for DPB1. About 5 DR-DQ haplotypes were handled as single units for association and clustering, since linkage in the cohort was strong. Among a few hundred genotyped donors of the cohort, an average of approximately 230,000 unique TCR beta nucleotide sequences were sequenced per donor, about a sixth of them non-productive. The study at large found these results: In a later genetic analysis, fewer N-insertions in productive TCRs were reported among donors in an Asian-associated ancestry cluster than the approximately 670-donor mean. Because counts were too low, around 18 rarely observed V segments, including chromosome 9 orphons, were left out of the earlier analysis of roughly 600 of the donors. In vitro tests confirmed that a few of the cytomegalovirus-associated TCR beta chains recognize cytomegalovirus antigens. Roughly uniform sequencing depth across donors was assumed in presence/absence analyses, although this assumption may not hold. In both the original and validation cohorts, the classifier was reported to diagnose cytomegalovirus status with high specificity and sensitivity. The authors suggested that the approach could potentially be generalized to other disease states and immunological phenotypes. While some public TCRs were present in many individuals, most TCR sequences turned up only very rarely across donors. Broadly in line with IMGT annotations, most TCR beta V segments showed up in productive rearrangements about 90% or about 30% of the time in an earlier analysis of some 590 of the donors. In this cohort, only TCR beta chains were sequenced, and detectable features were limited by the absence of alpha or paired-chain data. In a later analysis, HLA-associated TCR beta chains were found to be more clonally expanded and to have lower generation probabilities than equally common non-associated chains. A further reported finding was that TCR beta sequences accurately predicted the HLA-A and HLA-B alleles for most subjects in the first cohort. The 87-base-pair reads could not distinguish some IMGT-functional V segments, including TRBV6-2 and TRBV6-3, so those segments were excluded. The only immune exposure information available for the cohort was CMV serostatus. In a later analysis, TCR association rates were found to vary across HLA loci, with the most associated TCRs seen for DRB1 alleles and the fewest for HLA-C alleles. The study gave a list of under 200 TCR beta chains associated with cytomegalovirus. A later analysis reported that several top co-occurrence clusters appeared linked to parvovirus B19, influenza, CMV and Epstein-Barr virus. At a false discovery rate of 0.05, a later analysis linked roughly 17,000 TCR beta sequences to specific HLA alleles. Linkage disequilibrium might explain the correlated functional status among segregating V segments, but an unknown experimental factor could not be ruled out. In a later genetic analysis, a missense DCLRE1C variant was associated with V-gene and J-gene trimming of TCR beta chains, and the association was replicated in an independent cohort. A group of highly shared sequence variants was considered likely to be a technical artifact of the sequencing pipeline. Most CMV-associated TCR beta chains appeared to be HLA-restricted in a later analysis, and the HLA associations seemed to be driven largely by CMV exposure. Because HLA typing was missing for some donors at each locus, association tests included only the typed subset. Strong co-occurrence of HLA alleles, especially DR and DQ, made assigning TCR associations to individual alleles difficult.

A remark on this clone: Its antigen has not been determined. No base quality values were provided; no much bigger clone lies one nucleotide off. This same CDR3 is encoded by further DNA sequences in the sample.

The germline V gene supplies CDR1 SGHRS and CDR2 YFSETQ. Spanning cysteine to phenylalanine, the CDR3 consists of 17 amino acids. Only the CDR3 DNA is retained, 51 bases long and in frame from the first base. V is cut back by 4 bases and J by 4 bases, with 13 bases in the junction unmatched. Libraries were prepared through the immunoSEQ multiplex PCR assay. For the multiplex PCR, a mixture combining 60 forward primers for TCR Vbeta segments and 13 reverse primers for TCR Jbeta segments was used. The CDR3 region of rearranged TCR beta genes was amplified from genomic DNA by a multiplex PCR assay. The Illumina HiSeq System was used to sequence the amplified TCR beta libraries as 87-base-pair reads. The published analysis was carried out like this. In a later analysis, around 80 million unique TCR beta chains were counted across the roughly 610 repertoires, and some 10 million of these chains were shared by at least two donors. Raw reads were error-corrected and collapsed into unique sequences with a nearest-neighbor algorithm that merged closely related sequences to remove PCR and sequencing errors. Alignment of CDR3 sequences to IMGT reference sequences was used to assign V, D and J gene segments. For a sequence to be retained, at least a six-nucleotide match to both a V gene segment and a J gene segment was required. A rearrangement was called productive if the CDR3 had no stop codons and remained in frame with V and J, and every other rearrangement was called non-productive. CDR3 was defined according to IMGT convention as the region running from the second conserved V-encoded cysteine to the conserved J-encoded phenylalanine. Sequences without an unambiguous match to a single V gene segment were excluded from the earlier analysis of several hundred of the donors. In an earlier analysis of roughly 500 of the donors, V segments were called functional above 56.7% productive rearrangements and were called segregating when the between-donor standard deviation exceeded 5%. A statistical classification framework was built for diagnosing cytomegalovirus status from the catalog of TCR beta chain sequences. A later analysis assigned V and J genes by comparing TCR nucleotide sequences with IMGT/GENE-DB human TR gene sequences. A later analysis assigned CDR3 sequences and most-parsimonious VDJ recombination scenarios with the TCRdist pipeline. In a later analysis, each TCR beta chain was defined by its CDR3 amino acid sequence together with its V-gene family, and reads lacking a unique V-gene family were excluded. As a way to deal with suspected cross-contamination and a sequencing artifact, a later analysis dropped 500 to 700 nucleotide sequences that were highly shared and had low generation probability. A later analysis calculated a clonal expansion index for each public chain from normalized within-repertoire ranks of inferred template counts. In a later analysis, generation probabilities were computed with a VDJ recombination model fitted to out-of-frame rearrangements, and the resulting probabilities were checked against IGoR. A later analysis scored TCR-TCR, TCR-HLA and TCR-CMV co-occurrence with hypergeometric tests, applying a repertoire-size bias correction to TCR pairs. False discovery rates were estimated in a later analysis by permuting HLA or CMV assignments 20 times. In a later analysis, co-occurring TCRs were grouped using DBSCAN, with TCRdist sequence similarity added in when clustering inside HLA-allele-positive subsets. Repertoires with fewer than 30,000 or more than 120,000 public chains, plus five repertoires with anomalous nucleotide sharing, were excluded from co-occurrence clustering. TCRdb limited this immuneACCESS table to in-frame rearrangements with V and J called. A share of clones is missing; checked studies link under half to unresolved V genes, and the rest is unexplained. V and J calls plus clone size are reproduced from that table; the DNA served to infer D and trimming. The sample table shows approximately 180,000 clones, and about three quarters are seen once. The top ten hold about 1% of the sample.

In total, about 650 healthy bone marrow donors made up the cohort. All cohort members were sampled while nominally healthy, although unrecorded immune exposures were likely present. The donor tested CMV seronegative and was one of the 352 seronegative cohort members. A peripheral blood sample was collected from each donor, and TCR beta sequencing was performed on peripheral blood mononuclear cells. The Qiagen DNeasy Blood Extraction Kit was used to extract genomic DNA from the blood cell samples. The sequencing input was PBMCs. This chain joins TRBV5-1 to TRBJ2-5; the junction holds 10 bases that match TRBD1. This receptor was taken from a woman between 40 and 50 years old in good health and CMV-seronegative. The sequenced DNA: TGCGCCAGCAGCCGGGAAGGGGGACAGGGGTTTTCAGAGACCCAGTACTTC. Translated, it gives CASSREGGQGFSETQYF.